This T cell receptor (beta chain) stems from a study of T cell responses to AZD1222 COVID-19 vaccine. Clones were read by immunoSEQ multiplex PCR, and TCRdb kept only the in-frame ones, dropping some. This sample carries more than 85,000 clones, 89% of them seen once, and the ten largest clones take about 40%. In its sample, this clone was seen a few times. Deletions cut 6 bases from V and 0 bases from J, with 15 bases between. This CDR3 is 15 amino acids long. CDR1 MNHEY and CDR2 SVGAGI come from the germline V gene. This sequence was found in an adult who received the AZD1222 COVID-19 vaccine. The sample was peripheral blood, taken 28 days after the second AZD1222 dose. The V call is TRBV6-5, the J call TRBJ2-7, with D unresolved. For the CDR3, the DNA is TGTGCCAGCAGCGATTCAGGCTCGAGCTCCTACGAGCAGTACTTC. This gives the protein CASSDSGSSSYEQYF.